Below are 14 T cell receptor beta chains sequenced from a single sample in a study of control samples from healthy donors and cancer patients. TCRdb keeps only in-frame clones here, not all; method: immunoSEQ multiplex PCR. The top ten clones hold roughly 5.6% of a sample with about 61,000 clones, about 90% of them seen once. Sample: PBMCs. These receptors came from a man in his 60s with colorectal cancer.

The chain employs TRBV6-4 and TRBJ2-2, with a tentative D call TRBD2 (6 bases). The CDR3 is made up of 13 amino acids. Germline V gene sequence: CDR1 MRHNA, CDR2 SNTAGT. Trimming cost V 2 bases and J 6 bases, with 7 bases left between them. Here the CDR3 reads CASSDRLAGELFF. The CDR3 DNA follows: TGTGCCAGCAGTGACAGACTAGCCGGGGAGCTGTTTTTT.

The gene calls are TRBV30 and TRBJ1-5; D may be TRBD1 (6 bases). The length of the CDR3 is 14 residues. V dropped 4 bases and J dropped 1 base, with 11 bases sitting between them. Germline CDR1 and CDR2: GTSNPN and SVGIG (reference sequence). The CDR3 loop reads CAWTPGVSNQPQHF. CDR3 nucleotides: TGTGCCTGGACCCCAGGGGTAAGCAATCAGCCCCAGCATTTT. The variable domain in full, with the rest retrieved from reference TRBV30 and TRBJ1-5, is SQTIHQWPATLVQPVGSPLSLECTVEGTSNPNLYWYRQAAGRGLQLLFYSVGIGQISSEVPQNLSASRPQDRQFILSSKKLLLSDSGFYLCAWTPGVSNQPQHFGDGTRLSIL.

This sequence joins TRBV7-6 and TRBJ2-3; D possibly matches TRBD1 or TRBD2 (6 bases each). CDR1 and CDR2 from the germline V gene are SGHVS and FNYEAQ. The CDR3 has 16 amino acids. V gave up 5 bases and J gave up 2 bases, with 17 bases separating them. The CDR3 loop is CASSPHEGDFTDTQYF. The CDR3 nucleotides read TGTGCCAGCAGCCCACATGAGGGGGACTTCACAGATACGCAGTATTTT.

The genes are TRBV9 and TRBJ2-5, with a possible D match to TRBD1 (6 bases). Germline values: CDR1 SGDLS, CDR2 YYNGEE. CDR3 size: 15 residues. Trimming pared 3 bases from V and 3 bases from J, leaving 15 bases between. CDR3 bases: TGTGCCAGCAGCGCCGGGACAACGAAAGAAGAGACCCAGTACTTC. Its translation: CASSAGTTKEETQYF.

The DNA of the CDR3 is TGTGCCAGTAGTATAGGGGAGGGAGTGGACACTGAAGCTTTCTTT. It yields the protein CASSIGEGVDTEAFF. The J gene is TRBJ1-1, the V gene TRBV19; no reliable D call. This CDR3 is built from 15 residues. In germline, CDR1 is LNHDA, CDR2 SQIVND (reference sequence). The ends were cut back, 1 base at V and 3 bases at J, with 12 bases in the middle.

The chain uses TRBV5-6 and TRBJ1-5; D perhaps matches TRBD1 (5 bases). This CDR3 comprises 15 residues. The V gene lost 0 bases and the J gene lost 4 bases, with 11 bases spanning the gap. Germline CDR1 and CDR2: SGHDT and YYEEEE. CDR3: CASSLGGRQNQPQHF. The CDR3 DNA reads as TGTGCCAGCAGCTTGGGGGGCAGGCAGAATCAGCCCCAGCATTTT.

The rearrangement joins TRBV6-4 to TRBJ2-2, with 8 bases aligning to TRBD2. The V and J ends lost 1 base and 1 base, in that order; junction bases with no gene match: 2. The V gene's germline CDR1 is MRHNA and CDR2 SNTAGT. The CDR3 spans 16 residues. CDR3 sequence reads: CASSDWSGGNTGELFF. CDR3 in DNA: TGTGCCAGCAGTGACTGGAGCGGGGGGAACACCGGGGAGCTGTTTTTT.

V gene TRBV2 combines with J gene TRBJ2-5, with D unclear. V was trimmed by 9 bases and J by 4 bases, leaving 9 bases between them. CDR1 is SNHLY, CDR2 FYNNEI, per germline. The CDR3 is 11 amino acids. In DNA, the CDR3 is TGTGCCAGTGGACCCACAGAGACCCAGTACTTC. Protein sequence: CASGPTETQYF.

The chain joins TRBV19 to TRBJ2-7, with D perhaps TRBD2 (7 bases). The V and J ends lost 6 bases and 5 bases respectively, with 14 bases between them. CDR3 length: 13 residues. CDR1 and CDR2 from the germline V gene are LNHDA and SQIVND (reference sequence). CDR3 nucleotides: TGTGCCAGTAGACCGGGGGGCGGAAACGAGCAGTACTTC. This sequence encodes CASRPGGGNEQYF.

Only a few counts were recorded for this clone. The CDR3 DNA sequence: TGTGCCATCAGTGATAAGCTGCCGGATAGGTACAATGAGCAGTTCTTC. Amino acid sequence: CAISDKLPDRYNEQFF. The chain links TRBV10-3 to TRBJ2-1; D call uncertain. The CDR3 spans 16 residues. The germline V gene encodes CDR1 ENHRY and CDR2 SYGVKD. V lost 3 bases to trimming and J lost 4 bases, with 16 bases between them.

The V and J genes are TRBV12-5 and TRBJ2-5, with 7 bases lining up with TRBD2. V lost 6 bases to trimming and J lost 2 bases; unmatched junction nucleotides: 6. In germline, CDR1 is LGHNT, CDR2 FRNRAP. This CDR3 has 14 residues. In nucleotides, the CDR3 is TGTGCTAGTGGGGCAGGGAGGGGTCAAGAGACCCAGTACTTC. This translates into CASGAGRGQETQYF.

Judged by abundance, this clone is medium-sized. The rearrangement uses TRBV5-1 and TRBJ1-6, with D possibly matching TRBD1 (6 bases). Per the germline V gene, CDR1 is SGHRS and CDR2 is YFSETQ. Trimming cost V 0 bases and J 7 bases, with 14 bases left between them. The CDR3 consists of 16 residues. This chain's CDR3 is CASSLGRTVPNSPLHF. Written as DNA, the CDR3 is TGCGCCAGCAGCTTGGGACGGACAGTACCGAATTCACCCCTCCACTTT.

V usage is TRBV6-6 and J usage is TRBJ2-5; 9 bases agree with TRBD1. The CDR3 has 14 amino acids. Looked up from germline, CDR1 is MNHNY and CDR2 is SVGAGI (reference sequence). V lost 5 bases, J lost 5 bases, and 6 bases stayed unmatched. The CDR3 coding sequence is TGTGCCAGCAGTGCCGGGACAGGGTGGGAGACCCAGTACTTC. Protein product: CASSAGTGWETQYF.

CDR3 in DNA: TGTGCCAGTAGTGGGAGCGATGGCGGGGAGCTGTTTTTT. Its protein is CASSGSDGGELFF. V usage is TRBV19 and J usage is TRBJ2-2, with D possibly being TRBD2 (5 bases). CDR1 and CDR2 from the germline V gene are LNHDA and SQIVND (reference sequence). This CDR3 has 13 amino acids. Trimming cost V 5 bases and J 7 bases, with 11 bases left between them.